This T cell receptor beta chain is drawn from a study of shared clonotypes between healthy human individuals. For the study at large: Each donor contributed plates that comprised three CD4 naive, three CD4 memory, two CD8 naive and one CD8 memory.

Data came from immunoSEQ multiplex PCR; TCRdb stores just in-frame clones and leaves some out. The sample yields 1,500,000 or so clones, roughly 97% seen once. Concerning this clone itself: What it binds is unknown.

Whole-study results and caveats: Researchers sampled blood only, noting tissue repertoires likely differ. Across subsets, estimated richness was generally greater for naive than for memory populations. Four donors held about 5.1% of naive CD4 clonotypes in common.

CDR3 size: 16 residues. After removal of 5 bases from V and 3 bases from J, the junction contained 8 bases not matched to a gene. Germline V gene lookup returns CDR1 SGHAT and CDR2 FQNNGV. The chain joins TRBV11-2 to TRBJ2-7, with 12 bases lining up with TRBD2. The clonotype was recovered from a man aged 30 to 39 in good health. Specimen: naive CD4+ T cells sorted from blood. Stated subset: CD45RA+ positively selected. The CDR3 reads CASSRLRTSGNYEQYF. CDR3 nucleotides: TGTGCCAGCAGCCGACTCCGGACTAGCGGGAACTACGAGCAGTACTTC.